The 29 T cell receptor beta chains below come from one sample, sequenced in a study of T cells in women clearing cervical HPV infection. Assay used: immunoSEQ multiplex PCR; TCRdb lists only in-frame clones, some missing. The table for this sample gives about 30,000 clones. The sequencing input was blood buffy coat. These receptor sequences come from a woman between 18 and 69 years old with a cervical HPV16 infection that either progressed to CIN3+ or cleared (not recorded which).

A note on this clone: The read comes to an end 3 residues before the CDR3 does, leaving the germline J gene to fill in the end. This chain joins TRBV19 and TRBJ2-2; D is possibly TRBD1 (7 bases). From germline, CDR1 is LNHDA and CDR2 SQIVND (reference sequence). The CDR3 length is 19 residues. The CDR3 sequence: CASSPPWPGGLSGANVLFF. The sequenced CDR3 bases are TGTGCCAGTAGTCCCCCCTGGCCAGGGGGACTCTCTGGGGCCAACGTG.

With respect to this clone: The sequenced fragment ends 3 residues before the CDR3 boundary, so the rest is inferred from the germline J gene. The chain combines TRBV7-3 with TRBJ2-3, with 10 bases identical to TRBD1. Germline V gene data show CDR1 as SGHTA and CDR2 as FQGTGA. J was trimmed by 4 bases and V by 2 bases; bases with no gene match: 9. The CDR3 length is 17 residues. CDR3 residues: CASSLGPTGGVPDTQYF. Incomplete CDR3 DNA: TGTGCCAGCAGCTTAGGCCCGACAGGGGGCGTCCCAGATACG.

The part of the CDR3 DNA that was read is TGTGCCAGCTCACCGGGCAGTCTAAACACTGAA. Translated: CASSPGSLNTE. The whole CDR3 reads CASSPGSLNTEAFF. The chain is built from TRBV18 and TRBJ1-1; unclear D gene. The DNA ends 3 residues before the CDR3 does, and the rest of the CDR3 is filled in from the germline J gene. The CDR3 loop spans 14 amino acids. V was trimmed by 3 bases and J by 2 bases, leaving 10 bases between them. Germline lookup yields CDR1 KGHSH and CDR2 LQKENI.

Regarding this clone: The read falls 3 residues short of the CDR3 end, and the missing part is taken from the germline J gene. This chain connects TRBV7-3 to TRBJ1-2, with a tentative D call TRBD1 (5 bases). Germline CDR1 SGHTA, CDR2 FQGTGA. The CDR3 extends over 13 amino acids. The CDR3 sequence: CASSPGAGNGYTF. The DNA read from the CDR3 is TGTGCCAGCAGCCCTGGCGCAGGGAACGGC.

Regarding this clone: The read terminates 3 residues ahead of where the CDR3 ends, so the germline J gene completes it. The J gene is TRBJ2-2, the V gene TRBV30; the match to TRBD1 covers 7 bases. Germline CDR1 GTSNPN, CDR2 SVGIG (reference sequence). The CDR3 loop spans 16 amino acids. CDR3 loop: CAWSPTGTTTSEKLFF. The sequenced CDR3 bases are TGTGCCTGGAGCCCGACAGGGACCACAACTAGTGAAAAG.

Comments on this clone: The junction differs from germline at one of its ends, possibly a read error. The CDR3 extends 3 residues past the end of the read, so its final part is completed from the germline J gene. The V gene is TRBV7-3, the J gene TRBJ2-3, with D possibly TRBD1 on 6 matching bases. The CDR3 loop spans 15 amino acids. Germline V gives CDR1 SGHTA, CDR2 FQGTGA. The sequenced CDR3 bases are TGTGCCAGCAGCCCCGAGGGGACAACCACACATACG. This sequence encodes CASSPEGTTTHT. The whole CDR3 region reads CASSPEGTTTHTQYF. The entire variable domain, with the rest obtained from reference TRBV7-3 and TRBJ2-3, is as follows: GAGVSQTPSNKVTEKGKYVELRCDPISGHTALYWYRQSLGQGPEFLIYFQGTGAADDSGLPNDRFFAVRPEGSVSTLKIQRTERGDSAVYLCASSPEGTTTHTQYFGPGTRLTVL.

Comments on this clone: The read ends 3 residues before the CDR3 terminus; that terminus is restored from the germline J gene. The chain joins TRBV2 to TRBJ2-2; perhaps TRBD1 as D (7 bases). The CDR3 has 15 amino acids. Trimming removed 4 bases from V and 7 bases from J, with 16 bases in between. Germline V gives CDR1 SNHLY, CDR2 FYNNEI. The covered CDR3 bases are TGTGCCAGCAGTGTAGGGCAGGGGGGTCACGGGGAG. Its translation: CASSVGQGGHGE. The entire CDR3 is CASSVGQGGHGELFF.

Points on this clone: Read data end 3 residues before the CDR3 end; the end is taken from the germline J gene. The chain links TRBV19 to TRBJ1-1; the match to TRBD1 covers 8 bases. The trim removed 5 bases at V and 0 bases at J, leaving 8 bases unmatched. The V gene's germline CDR1 is LNHDA and CDR2 SQIVND (reference sequence). The CDR3 is 16 residues long. CDR3 DNA, as far as it was read: TGTGCCAGTAGTCCTGGGACAGGCCGCATGAACACTGAA. Protein: CASSPGTGRMNTE. The whole CDR3 reads CASSPGTGRMNTEAFF.

CDR3 DNA (partial): TGTGCCAGCTCACTACAGCCGGGACTAAGAAATGAG. It encodes CASSLQPGLRNE. The complete CDR3 protein is CASSLQPGLRNEQFF. V is TRBV18 and J is TRBJ2-1; the match to TRBD2 covers 7 bases. The CDR3 goes on 3 residues after the read ends, and that part is filled in from the germline J gene. Germline CDR1 and CDR2: KGHSH and LQKENI. V trimming: 4 bases; J trimming: 7 bases; junction bases outside the gene matches: 10. The CDR3 has 15 amino acids.

Comment on this clone: The CDR3 end lies 3 residues beyond the end of the read and is filled in from the germline J gene. V is TRBV5-6 and J is TRBJ2-5; D remains ambiguous. Trimming cost V 1 base and J 5 bases, with 9 bases left between them. Germline V lookup: CDR1 SGHDT, CDR2 YYEEEE. The CDR3 sequence is 13 residues long. CDR3 in amino acids: CASSLRNGETQYF. The sequenced CDR3 bases are TGTGCCAGCAGCTTGAGGAACGGGGAGACC. Based on the CDR3 plus reference TRBV5-6 and TRBJ2-5, the full variable domain is DAGVTQSPTHLIKTRGQQVTLRCSPKSGHDTVSWYQQALGQGPQFIFQYYEEEERQRGNFPDRFSGHQFPNYSSELNVNALLLGDSALYLCASSLRNGETQYFGPGTRLLVL.

Comments on this clone: The read terminates 3 residues before the CDR3 end, so the remaining end is supplied by the germline J gene. J is TRBJ2-2 and V is TRBV19; possibly TRBD1 for D (5 bases). V was cut by 6 bases and J by 4 bases, with 12 bases left in between. The germline V gene has CDR1 LNHDA and CDR2 SQIVND (reference sequence). The CDR3 runs to 14 residues. The part of the CDR3 DNA that was read is TGTGCCAGTAGCTGGGGCCACCCCACCGGGGAG. This sequence encodes CASSWGHPTGE. The whole CDR3 is CASSWGHPTGELFF.

In the case of this clone: The read ends 3 residues shy of where the CDR3 ends; the end is completed using the germline J gene. The chain links TRBV5-1 to TRBJ2-2; 7 bases are a match to TRBD1. The CDR3 has 16 amino acids. The trim removed 4 bases at V and 1 base at J, leaving 7 bases unmatched. CDR1 is SGHRS and CDR2 is YFSETQ in the germline V gene. The CDR3 sequence: CASSPPGQRNTGELFF. CDR3 DNA, as far as it was read: TGCGCCAGCAGCCCACCGGGACAGCGGAACACCGGGGAG.

As concerns this clone: The read comes to an end 3 residues before the CDR3 does, leaving the germline J gene to fill in the end. Within the sample, other DNA sequences also encode this same CDR3. This chain uses TRBV2 with TRBJ1-3, with 8 bases lining up with TRBD1. Unmatched junction bases numbered 5, after V lost 5 bases and J lost 2 bases. Germline CDR1 SNHLY, CDR2 FYNNEI. This CDR3 spans 15 amino acids. CDR3 loop: CASSPDRVAGNTIYF. CDR3 DNA, as far as it was read: TGTGCCAGCAGTCCGGACAGGGTGGCTGGAAACACC.

On this clone: The CDR3 is cut off 3 residues early in the read; its end comes from the germline J gene. The chain has TRBV7-3 and TRBJ1-2; maybe TRBD1 (5 bases). The CDR3 runs 14 residues. Germline values: CDR1 SGHTA, CDR2 FQGTGA. V was shortened by 0 bases and J by 4 bases, with 9 bases between the two germline ends. CDR3 amino acids: CASSLTQGAYGYTF. The part of the CDR3 DNA that was read is TGTGCCAGCAGCTTAACCCAGGGTGCCTATGGC.

About this clone itself: The read finishes 3 residues shy of the CDR3 end, and the germline J gene is used to complete it. The chain is built from TRBV5-6 and TRBJ1-5; the match to TRBD1 covers 7 bases. Unmatched junction bases numbered 5, after V lost 4 bases and J lost 7 bases. Germline CDR1 and CDR2: SGHDT and YYEEEE. This CDR3 region has 13 residues. The CDR3 spells CASSATGVQPQHF. The sequenced CDR3 bases are TGTGCCAGCAGCGCCACAGGGGTCCAGCCC.

The CDR3 loop is CAIQGDTEAFF. CDR3 DNA, as far as it was read: TGTGCCATTCAGGGGGACACTGAA. The chain is built from TRBV5-5 and TRBJ1-1; 7 bases agree with TRBD1. From the germline J gene comes the end of the CDR3, since the read stops 3 residues before it. With 9 bases clipped from V and 3 bases from J, the junction kept 2 bases outside the gene matches. Germline V gene lookup returns CDR1 SGHKS and CDR2 YYEKEE (reference sequence). There are 11 residues in the CDR3.

As for this clone: The CDR3 end falls 3 residues outside the read, so it is completed with the germline J gene. The chain recombines TRBV20-1 with TRBJ1-4, with a tentative D call TRBD1 (5 bases). The CDR3 is 14 residues long. Trimming pared 4 bases from V and 4 bases from J, leaving 13 bases between. Germline lookup yields CDR1 DFQATT and CDR2 SNEGSKA (reference sequence). The covered CDR3 bases are TGCAGTGCTACTCTCCCAGGGAGTAATGAAAAA. This translates into CSATLPGSNEK. Given in full, the CDR3 is CSATLPGSNEKLFF.

On this clone: The read gets to within 3 residues of the CDR3 end, and the germline J gene fills in the rest. The chain combines TRBV5-1 with TRBJ2-2; 9 bases line up with TRBD1. Trimming at V came to 6 bases and at J to 7 bases, leaving 13 bases not matched to a gene. CDR3 length: 16 residues. Per germline, CDR1 SGHRS and CDR2 YFSETQ. The CDR3 sequence: CASTRPGQGHIGELFF. The sequenced part of the CDR3 DNA is TGCGCCAGCACCCGACCGGGACAGGGTCATATCGGGGAG.

About this clone: The CDR3 end lies 3 residues beyond the end of the read and is filled in from the germline J gene. This rearrangement joins TRBV29-1 to TRBJ1-2, with 11 bases aligning to TRBD1. Germline V gene lookup returns CDR1 SQVTM and CDR2 ANQGSEA. V lost 3 bases and J lost 3; bases outside the gene matches: 3. The CDR3 is 14 amino acids. The CDR3 protein is CSVDGQGAYYGYTF. The covered CDR3 bases are TGCAGCGTTGATGGACAGGGGGCTTACTATGGC.

With regard to this clone: The read finishes 3 residues shy of the CDR3 end, and the germline J gene is used to complete it. The V call is TRBV20-1, the J call TRBJ2-1; TRBD2 matches 8 bases. This CDR3 comprises 16 residues. The germline V gene has CDR1 DFQATT and CDR2 SNEGSKA (reference sequence). With V trimmed by 3 bases and J by 0 bases, 7 bases remained unmatched. The CDR3 DNA, read in part, is TGCAGTGCTAGGCGAACGAGCGGGAGCTCCTACAATGAG. Encoded protein: CSARRTSGSSYNE. The CDR3 reads in full as CSARRTSGSSYNEQFF.

About this clone: The read is 3 residues too short to cover the CDR3 end, so that end is filled in from the germline J gene. The chain recombines TRBV5-1 with TRBJ2-5; D may be TRBD1 (5 bases). Trimming pared 2 bases from V and 0 bases from J, leaving 11 bases between. CDR1 SGHRS and CDR2 YFSETQ come from the germline V gene. The CDR3 spans 15 residues. CDR3 in amino acids: CASSLIGADQETQYF. The sequenced CDR3 bases are TGCGCCAGCAGCTTAATTGGGGCAGACCAAGAGACC.

A word on this clone: The CDR3 goes on 3 residues after the read ends, and that part is filled in from the germline J gene. This chain links TRBV2 with TRBJ2-7; no definite D call. The germline V and J ends were trimmed by 7 bases and 6 bases, with 19 bases remaining between them. Germline V gene lookup returns CDR1 SNHLY and CDR2 FYNNEI. This CDR3 is built from 14 residues. The sequenced CDR3 bases are TGTGCCAGCACTATCTTGGCGGAGCTGAGCGAG. Its translation: CASTILAELSE. The full CDR3 is CASTILAELSEQYF.

Worth noting for this clone: One end of the junction is discordant with germline, which a read error may explain. The read is 3 residues too short to cover the CDR3 end, so that end is filled in from the germline J gene. The sample has other DNA sequences that encode this CDR3 too. The V and J genes are TRBV5-1 and TRBJ1-3; 7 bases map to TRBD1. CDR3 size: 13 residues. Per germline, CDR1 SGHRS and CDR2 YFSETQ. The CDR3 reads CASSSGGGNTIYF. CDR3 bases read: TGCGCCAGCAGCTCAGGGGGTGGAAACACA.

Of note for this clone: The CDR3 is cut off 3 residues early in the read; its end comes from the germline J gene. This chain connects TRBV5-1 to TRBJ2-7; D is unresolved. V was pared by 7 bases and J by 5 bases, with 22 bases between. The CDR3 extends over 15 amino acids. The germline V gene has CDR1 SGHRS and CDR2 YFSETQ. Partial CDR3 DNA: TGCGCCAGCCAAAGACTTCCGACGGATTTCGACGAG. The encoded protein is CASQRLPTDFDE. The CDR3 as a whole reads CASQRLPTDFDEQYF.

A word on this clone: The DNA ends 3 residues before the CDR3 does, and the rest of the CDR3 is filled in from the germline J gene. This chain links TRBV29-1 with TRBJ1-2; D is ambiguous. Germline V gene data show CDR1 as SQVTM and CDR2 as ANQGSEA. The CDR3 has 11 amino acids. The CDR3 here is CSVVGESGYTF. The CDR3 bases that were read are TGCAGCGTTGTCGGGGAGTCGGGC.

As to this clone: From the germline J gene comes the end of the CDR3, since the read stops 3 residues before it. The chain joins TRBV5-1 to TRBJ2-3, with 9 bases identical to TRBD1. CDR1 and CDR2 from the germline V gene are SGHRS and YFSETQ. J gave up 5 bases and V 4 bases, and 8 bases lay outside the gene matches. This CDR3 contains 15 residues. The sequenced part of the CDR3 DNA is TGCGCCAGCAGCCCGGGACAGGGAGGAATAGATACG. Translating gives CASSPGQGGIDT. The entire CDR3 is CASSPGQGGIDTQYF.

Worth noting for this clone: The observed sequence ends 3 residues before the CDR3 terminus, with the missing tail filled in from the germline J gene. The chain links TRBV2 to TRBJ1-5; TRBD1 is a possible D gene (5 bases). Trimming shortened V by 6 bases and J by 2 bases, and 14 bases separated the two germline ends. From germline, CDR1 is SNHLY and CDR2 FYNNEI. CDR3 size: 15 residues. CDR3 sequence: CASRADMNGNQPQHF. The CDR3 bases that were read are TGTGCCAGCAGGGCGGACATGAATGGCAATCAGCCC.

A note on this clone: The read falls 3 residues short of the CDR3 end, and the missing part is taken from the germline J gene. This chain uses TRBV19 with TRBJ1-1, with 8 bases fitting TRBD1. The CDR3 totals 16 residues. CDR1 is LNHDA and CDR2 is SQIVND in the germline V gene (reference sequence). The J segment lost 1 base and the V segment lost 3 bases, leaving 7 bases of the junction unmatched. The CDR3 DNA, read in part, is TGTGCCAGTAGTATCGGAGCAGGGGGCCGGAACACTGAA. Its translation: CASSIGAGGRNTE. The CDR3 in its entirety is CASSIGAGGRNTEAFF.

As for this clone: Read sequence stops 3 residues before the CDR3 end, and the germline J gene provides the missing end. J is TRBJ2-2 and V is TRBV5-1; 10 bases are shared with TRBD2. There are 14 residues in the CDR3. Germline V gives CDR1 SGHRS, CDR2 YFSETQ. V gave up 3 bases and J gave up 7 bases; unmatched junction bases: 3. CDR3 bases read: TGCGCCAGCAGCTCGTTAGCGGGAGGCGGGGAG. Encoded protein: CASSSLAGGGE. The complete CDR3 reads CASSSLAGGGELFF.